This note documents a single T cell receptor beta chain sequence. Antigen: not known. The data were taken from a study of T cells in Graves' hyperthyroidism and ophthalmopathy. RNA transcripts gave rise to amplified TCR beta CDR3 regions. HTBI primers drove first-round RT-PCR of the TCR CDR3. TCRdb re-called the multiplex PCR reads with MiXCR, one entry per CDR3 protein. The table records 550,000 to 700,000 distinct CDR3 sequences, around 42% of them present only once. Germline values: CDR1 KGHDR, CDR2 SFDVKD. CDR3 length equals 13 residues. Study-level points and caveats: In blood, most of the thyroid clonotypes expanded above 0.001 were also present.

The chain employs TRBV24-1 and TRBJ1-1; D possibly corresponds to TRBD1 (6 bases). Sequenced input: peripheral blood or thyroid tissue (not recorded which). The receptor was isolated from an adult woman with Graves' disease, either hyperthyroidism or ophthalmopathy (not recorded which). The CDR3 DNA reads TGTGCTCTGCACAGGGAGGGGTACACTGAAGCTTTCTTT. Amino acid sequence: CALHREGYTEAFF.